This record looks at one TCR beta chain sequence and its context. Its antigen is currently unknown. The table came from immunoSEQ multiplex PCR; TCRdb's copy has only in-frame clones and leaves some out. The sample contains some 130,000 clones, 70% to 90% of which appear only once. This sample is part of a study of cytotoxic CD8 clonotypes in ibrutinib-treated CLL. There are 16 residues in the CDR3. The germline CDR1 and CDR2 sequences are SGHRS and YFSETQ. The V end was cut by 2 bases, the J end by 1 base, with 13 bases between. Study observations and caveats: Elevated clonality accompanied ibrutinib response, with a return toward baseline values at progression.

The TCR was taken from a human donor with chronic lymphocytic leukemia. J is TRBJ1-3 and V is TRBV5-1; D not resolved. Here the sequenced sample was PBMCs, taken after 24 months of ibrutinib treatment. CDR3 in amino acids: CASSLRASGSGNTIYF. DNA of the CDR3: TGCGCCAGCAGCTTACGGGCCTCGGGGTCTGGAAACACCATATATTTT. The full variable domain, completed using reference TRBV5-1 and TRBJ1-3, is KAGVTQTPRYLIKTRGQQVTLSCSPISGHRSVSWYQQTPGQGLQFLFEYFSETQRNKGNFPGRFSGRQFSNSRSEMNVSTLELGDSALYLCASSLRASGSGNTIYFGEGSWLTVV.